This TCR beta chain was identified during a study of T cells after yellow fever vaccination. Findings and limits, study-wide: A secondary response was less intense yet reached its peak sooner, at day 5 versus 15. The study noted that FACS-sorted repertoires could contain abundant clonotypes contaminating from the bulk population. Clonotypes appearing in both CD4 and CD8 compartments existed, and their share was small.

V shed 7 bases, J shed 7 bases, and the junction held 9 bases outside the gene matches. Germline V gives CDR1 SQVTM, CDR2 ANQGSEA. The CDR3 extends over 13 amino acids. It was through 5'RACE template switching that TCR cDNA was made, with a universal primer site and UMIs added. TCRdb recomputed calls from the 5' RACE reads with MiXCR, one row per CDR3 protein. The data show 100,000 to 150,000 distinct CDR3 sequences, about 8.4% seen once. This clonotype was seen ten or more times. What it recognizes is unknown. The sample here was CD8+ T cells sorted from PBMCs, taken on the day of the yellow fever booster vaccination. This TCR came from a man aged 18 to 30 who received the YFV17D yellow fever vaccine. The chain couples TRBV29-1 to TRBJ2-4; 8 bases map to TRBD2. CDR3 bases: TGCAGCGCCCTGCGGGGGGCCGGCAACATTCAGTACTTC. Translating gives CSALRGAGNIQYF.